A selection of T cell receptor beta chains follows, all from one sample in a study of T cell responses to AZD1222 COVID-19 vaccine. Sequenced by immunoSEQ multiplex PCR; TCRdb stores in-frame clones only, minus some. This sample has over 150,000 clones; 90% occur once, and the top ten carry around 1.5%. The material sequenced was peripheral blood, taken on day 0 of AZD1222 vaccination. The source of these receptors is an adult in good health. The CDR3 runs from the conserved cysteine through the conserved F or W. The D gene is left open where the match is weak. A row's size may be missing; if present it is once, few, many or a size class.

TRBV19	once	TRBD1	TRBJ2-1	CASSISQGAYNEQFF	TGTGCCAGTAGTATATCCCAGGGGGCCTACAATGAGCAGTTCTTC
TRBV3-1/TRBV3-2	-	-	TRBJ1-4	CASSQDKGGRVNEKLFF	TGTGCCAGCAGCCAAGATAAAGGGGGGCGCGTTAATGAAAAACTGTTTTTT
TRBV28	once	-	TRBJ1-2	CASSFRPGRVYF	TGTGCCAGCAGTTTTAGACCGGGACGGGTATACTTC
TRBV5-6	-	-	TRBJ1-4	CASSLPGGRNEKLFF	TGTGCCAGCAGCTTGCCGGGGGGACGAAATGAAAAACTGTTTTTT
TRBV11-3	-	TRBD2	TRBJ2-7	CASSSRGGPSPYEQYF	TGTGCCAGCAGCTCTCGCGGGGGGCCCTCACCCTACGAGCAGTACTTC
TRBV2	-	TRBD2	TRBJ2-1	CASSNTGTSAYNEQFF	TGTGCCAGCAGCAACACCGGGACTAGCGCCTACAATGAGCAGTTCTTC
TRBV11-2	few	TRBD1	TRBJ2-7	CASSLGGQGDQYF	TGTGCCAGCAGCTTAGGGGGACAGGGGGACCAGTACTTC
TRBV5-8	-	-	TRBJ1-4	CASSLVAGRLGEKLFF	TGTGCCAGCAGCTTGGTCGCCGGAAGGTTGGGGGAAAAACTGTTTTTT
TRBV30	-	-	TRBJ1-3	CARPRKGSGYTIYF	TGTGCCCGTCCCCGGAAGGGAAGTGGGTACACCATATATTTT
TRBV12-3/TRBV12-4	-	-	TRBJ1-2	CASSFSDGGYTF	TGTGCCAGCAGTTTTTCCGATGGGGGCTACACCTTC
TRBV5-1	-	-	TRBJ2-2	CASSLVQPTPTGELFF	TGCGCCAGCAGCTTGGTTCAGCCAACTCCCACCGGGGAGCTGTTTTTT
TRBV5-5	-	-	TRBJ2-7	CASIALGDVAYEQYF	TGTGCCAGCATAGCACTAGGAGATGTTGCCTACGAGCAGTACTTC
TRBV7-8	-	-	TRBJ1-3	CASSPHRSSKLLNAGNTIYF	TGTGCCAGCAGCCCACACCGCAGTTCAAAGCTTCTTAACGCTGGAAACACCATATATTTT
TRBV10-3	-	TRBD2	TRBJ2-3	CAISTGTRAGGDKSADTQYF	TGTGCCATCAGTACAGGGACTAGAGCGGGGGGGGATAAGAGTGCAGATACGCAGTATTTT
TRBV11-3	-	-	TRBJ1-6	CASSSGGPSPLHF	TGTGCCAGCAGCTCGGGGGGGCCTTCACCCCTCCACTTT
TRBV6-2/TRBV6-3	-	TRBD1	TRBJ2-3	CASSSLRSGGRTDTQYF	TGTGCCAGCAGCTCATTACGATCAGGGGGCAGAACAGATACGCAGTATTTT
TRBV10-3	-	-	TRBJ2-1	CAISDGSYRGVSYNEQFF	TGTGCCATCAGCGACGGGTCGTATCGCGGGGTCTCCTACAATGAGCAGTTCTTC
TRBV29-1	-	-	TRBJ1-1	CSVEGNSNTEAFF	TGCAGCGTTGAAGGGAATTCGAACACTGAAGCTTTCTTT
TRBV19	-	-	TRBJ1-2	CASSMRVGTQKDYTF	TGTGCCAGTAGTATGAGGGTGGGGACACAAAAGGACTACACCTTC
TRBV2	-	-	TRBJ1-1	CASRNRVLAPEAFF	TGTGCCAGCAGGAACAGGGTACTTGCCCCTGAAGCTTTCTTT
TRBV15	-	-	TRBJ1-1	CATSRAQEMNTEAFF	TGTGCCACCAGCAGAGCACAGGAGATGAACACTGAAGCTTTCTTT
TRBV4-1	-	-	TRBJ1-1	CASSQGTLQGEAFF	TGCGCCAGCAGCCAAGGGACACTACAGGGAGAAGCTTTCTTT
TRBV30	once	-	TRBJ1-2	CAWSGRGRDTLNYGYTF	TGTGCCTGGAGTGGGCGGGGAAGGGACACCCTAAACTATGGCTACACCTTC
TRBV28	-	-	TRBJ1-5	CASSLKEYYSNQPQHF	TGTGCCAGCAGTTTAAAAGAATATTATAGCAATCAGCCCCAGCATTTT
TRBV3-1/TRBV3-2	-	TRBD2	TRBJ2-2	CASSQVRAGGRTGELFF	TGTGCCAGCAGCCAAGTACGAGCGGGGGGGCGAACCGGGGAGCTGTTTTTT
TRBV9	-	-	TRBJ1-1	CASSPGIGNTEAFF	TGTGCCAGCAGCCCAGGGATAGGGAACACTGAAGCTTTCTTT
TRBV29-1	-	-	TRBJ1-2	CSVGSGRSANYGYTF	TGCAGCGTTGGGTCCGGACGATCAGCTAACTATGGCTACACCTTC
TRBV13	-	-	TRBJ1-6	CASSPGGGYNSPLHF	TGTGCCAGCAGCCCCGGGGGGGGGTACAATTCACCCCTCCACTTT
TRBV6-5	-	-	TRBJ1-5	CASRGAGSYQPQHF	TGTGCCAGCAGGGGGGCAGGGAGTTATCAGCCCCAGCATTTT
TRBV18	-	-	TRBJ1-2	CASSPGQKIKVGYTF	TGTGCCAGCTCACCGGGACAAAAGATAAAGGTGGGCTACACCTTC
TRBV4-1	-	TRBD1	TRBJ1-2	CASSPLTGVLTNYGYTF	TGCGCCAGCAGCCCCTTAACAGGGGTCCTCACTAACTATGGCTACACCTTC
TRBV3-1/TRBV3-2	-	-	TRBJ2-1	CASSQGGGLYEQFF	TGTGCCAGCAGCCAAGGGGGCGGGCTCTATGAGCAGTTCTTC
TRBV2	-	-	TRBJ2-7	CASSVLPATGSYEQYF	TGTGCCAGCAGTGTTCTCCCCGCGACGGGCTCCTACGAGCAGTACTTC
TRBV29-1	-	TRBD2	TRBJ2-1	CSVVSGTRGNEQFF	TGCAGCGTTGTTTCTGGGACTAGGGGCAATGAGCAGTTCTTC
TRBV4-2	-	-	TRBJ2-6	CASLEGSGANVLTF	TGTGCCAGCCTTGAGGGGTCTGGGGCCAACGTCCTGACTTTC
TRBV24-1	-	-	TRBJ2-5	CATSDGGVETQYF	TGTGCCACCAGTGATGGGGGAGTGGAGACCCAGTACTTC